Given below is one TCR beta chain in context. This entry belongs to a study of shared clonotypes between healthy human individuals. Study in general: The study enrolled a couple of women and three men aged 18 to 49.

Some clones are missing from TCRdb's copy, which holds only in-frame ones; the method was immunoSEQ multiplex PCR. The sample carries about 680,000 clones, about 74% recorded once. The study drew all its donors from Caucasian adults living in Nashville, Tennessee. V gave up 4 bases and J gave up 4 bases, with 10 bases separating them. CDR1 and CDR2 (germline): MGHRA, YSYEKL. CDR3 length: 14 residues. This clonotype was sampled from a woman aged 25-40 years in good health. V gene TRBV4-1 combines with J gene TRBJ2-2; D perhaps matches TRBD1 (6 bases). Source material: memory CD4+ T cells sorted from blood. The subset here: CD45RA-negative fraction. The CDR3 spells CASSRTGLTGELFF. The CDR3 coding sequence is TGCGCCAGCAGCCGAACAGGGCTCACCGGGGAGCTGTTTTTT.